This is a list of T cell receptor beta chains from one sample in a study of early T cells in non-severe SARS-CoV-2 infection. Each CDR3 protein is one row after TCRdb ran MiXCR on the 5' RACE reads. Counted here are roughly 66,000 distinct CDR3 sequences, roughly 9% occurring once; the ten biggest clones make up 3% to 3.5%. Sequenced sample: whole blood. These receptor sequences come from an adult who was a healthcare worker with PCR-confirmed SARS-CoV-2 infection or an uninfected control (not recorded which). Both conserved end residues are part of each CDR3. The order of the fields is D gene, V gene, J gene, clone size, CDR3 DNA, CDR3 protein. The D gene is left open where the match is weak. Clone size appears in some rows only: once, few, many, or a class for an expanded clone.

>TRBD1|TRBV5-1|TRBJ1-4|once
TGCGCCAGCAGCCTTCAGGGGGCGATTAATGAAAAACTGTTTTTT
CASSLQGAINEKLFF
>NA|TRBV19|TRBJ2-3|NA
TGTGCCAGTAGAAGCCTCATTAGCACAGATACGCAGTATTTT
CASRSLISTDTQYF
>TRBD2|TRBV20-1|TRBJ2-7|NA
TGCAGTGCTAGCCCCCAGCGGGGTATCTCCTACGAGCAGTACTTC
CSASPQRGISYEQYF
>TRBD1|TRBV25-1|TRBJ1-4|many
TGTGCCAGCAGTGAAAACAGGGGAGGGGAAAAACTGTTTTTT
CASSENRGGEKLFF
>NA|TRBV25-1|TRBJ2-5|few
TGTGCCAGCACCAGGGGGGAAGAGACCCAGTACTTC
CASTRGEETQYF
>TRBD2|TRBV7-8|TRBJ2-3|many
TGTGCCAGCAGCTTAGTCGAGCGGGACACAGATACGCAGTATTTT
CASSLVERDTDTQYF
>TRBD2|TRBV9|TRBJ2-1|few
TGTGCCAGCAGCCAAGGGAGCGGGAGTTTTGAAGAGCAGTTCTTC
CASSQGSGSFEEQFF
>TRBD1|TRBV18|TRBJ1-3|NA
TGTGCCAGTCAACCGGGACAGTCCTTCTCTGGAAACACCATATATTTT
CASQPGQSFSGNTIYF
>TRBD1|TRBV5-5|TRBJ1-5|many
TGTGCCAGCAGTTCGACAGGGGGCAATCAGCCCCAGCATTTT
CASSSTGGNQPQHF
>NA|TRBV28|TRBJ2-1|NA
TGTGCCAGCAGTCCCACGGTAACCCCAGGGAATGAGCAGTTCTTC
CASSPTVTPGNEQFF
>NA|TRBV10-3|TRBJ2-5|NA
TGTGCCATCAGTGCCCGGGACACGGAGACCCAGTACTTC
CAISARDTETQYF
>TRBD2|TRBV12-3/TRBV12-4|TRBJ2-3|few
TGTGCCAGCAGCTATAGCGGGAGCACAGATACGCAGTATTTT
CASSYSGSTDTQYF
>NA|TRBV5-4|TRBJ2-7|once
TGTGCCAGCAGCTTGTCACCGACAGCTTCCTACGAGCAGTACTTC
CASSLSPTASYEQYF
>TRBD2|TRBV6-4|TRBJ2-1|NA
TGTGCCAGCAGTGATGCTAGCGGGAGCAATGAGCAGTTCTTC
CASSDASGSNEQFF
>TRBD2|TRBV5-1|TRBJ2-7|few
TGCGCCAGCAGCCCGGTCCCGGGACTAGCGGGAGGCGAGCAGTACTTC
CASSPVPGLAGGEQYF
>TRBD1|TRBV7-6|TRBJ2-7|NA
TGTGCCAGCAGTTTACCGGACAGGGCCCTCTCCCCGTCCTACGAGCAGTACTTC
CASSLPDRALSPSYEQYF